The source of this TCR beta chain is a study of cytomegalovirus exposure and HLA in healthy donors. Germline V gene data show CDR1 as SGHVS and CDR2 as FQNEAQ. The V gene lost 5 bases and the J gene lost 2 bases, with 11 bases spanning the gap. The CDR3 is 14 amino acids. The PCR ran on 60 Vbeta and 13 Jbeta primers. Profiled with immunoSEQ multiplex PCR; TCRdb holds only in-frame clones, not every one. Here the sample spans a few hundred thousand clones, more than 85% being singletons. Details on this clone: What it recognizes is unknown.

Study-level results: It was in a later analysis that TCR association rates were seen to vary by HLA locus, highest for DRB1 and lowest for HLA-C. Among the CMV-associated chains, a few were confirmed in vitro as specific for CMV antigens. An observed cluster of highly shared sequence variants was recorded as a likely sequencing artifact. More clonal expansion characterized HLA-associated TCR beta chains than equally common others in a later analysis.

The chain has TRBV7-8 and TRBJ2-3; D unclear. The specimen was PBMCs. The source of this sequence is a woman aged 18-29 years in good health and CMV-seronegative. CDR3 DNA: TGTGCCAGCAGCCCCAAAGCCTCCACAGATACGCAGTATTTT. Amino acids: CASSPKASTDTQYF.